What follows describes a single TCR beta chain. Its antigen is unknown. Per-base quality was not reported, and no clone a single base away is much larger than it. The same CDR3 also results from other DNA sequences found in this sample. CDR1 and CDR2 are drawn from the germline V gene: SGDLS, YYNGEE. Between the V and J ends, shortened by 4 bases and 1 base respectively, the junction contains 12 bases. Including cysteine and phenylalanine, the CDR3 has 15 amino acids. The sequence is cut down to CDR3 DNA, 45 bases in frame from base 1. Library construction relied on the immunoSEQ multiplex PCR assay. Drawn from immuneACCESS, this table holds only the in-frame rearrangements with V and J called that TCRdb kept. Clones are partly lost; checked studies trace under half to an unresolved V gene and leave the rest unexplained. Recorded for this sample are 45,000 to 60,000 clones; around nine tenths of them occurred a single time. Roughly 3.9% of the sample is taken by the ten largest.

This sample is drawn from a study of technical replicates of blood from several donors (TCRdb year 2017). Material: PBMCs. The chain employs TRBV9 and TRBJ1-3, with a weak D call of TRBD1 (5 bases match). This clonotype originated in a human donor in good health. Some clones in this sample may be carry-over from other donors' samples. The CDR3 region: CASSRGGNSGNTIYF. The sequence in DNA is TGTGCCAGCAGCCGGGGCGGGAATTCTGGAAACACCATATATTTT.